This T cell receptor (beta chain) was identified during a study of T cells after yellow fever vaccination. Study as a whole: The authors prepared low-cell-number fractions using SMART-Seq v4 Ultra Low Input. General study findings and limits: When the response was secondary, it was weaker but reached its peak faster, day 5 versus 15.

This clonotype was seen repeatedly, ten times or more. Its antigen is currently unknown. TCRdb redid the calling of the 5' RACE reads with MiXCR, one entry per CDR3 protein. This table holds 50,000 or so distinct CDR3 sequences, less than 9% found once. This sequence originates from a man aged 18-30 years who received the YFV17D yellow fever vaccine. The sample here was CD8+ T cells sorted from PBMCs, taken less than 16 days after the first yellow fever vaccination.

The CDR3 reads CASSRQTVHNEQFF. The DNA for the CDR3 is TGTGCCAGCAGCCGCCAGACCGTCCACAATGAGCAGTTCTTC. The chain employs TRBV11-2 and TRBJ2-1, with unresolved D. Germline loops: CDR1 SGHAT, CDR2 FQNNGV. The CDR3 consists of 14 residues. V was shortened by 5 bases and J by 5 bases, with 13 bases between the two germline ends. Full variable domain (rest looked up from reference TRBV11-2 and TRBJ2-1): EAGVAQSPRYKIIEKRQSVAFWCNPISGHATLYWYQQILGQGPKLLIQFQNNGVVDDSQLPKDRFSAERLKGVDSTLKIQPAKLEDSAVYLCASSRQTVHNEQFFGPGTRLTVL.